This TCR beta chain was documented in a study of beta chain features in type 1 diabetes. On the study more broadly: Analysis included over 90 million sorted cells drawn from all samples.

Note on this clone: Its antigen is unknown.

Expressed TCRB transcripts got sequenced, as all isolated RNA was reverse transcribed. Profiling relied on immunoSEQ multiplex PCR, and the TCRdb table lists in-frame clones only, not all of them. The sample shows approximately 470,000 clones, about 30% of them seen only once. The germline V gene encodes CDR1 GTSNPN and CDR2 SVGIG (reference sequence). CDR3 length: 14 residues. Trimming shortened V by 3 bases and J by 7 bases, and 16 bases separated the two germline ends. Study outcomes and limitations: Reduced insertions and increased deletions marked VDJ junctions in type 1 diabetes patients.

The chain is built from TRBV30 and TRBJ2-1; D is ambiguous. This sequence originates from a man in his late teens or twenties in good health. Sequencing used naive CD4+ T cells from blood. CDR3: CAWRVMGSLNEQFF. For the CDR3, the DNA is TGTGCCTGGAGAGTTATGGGCTCGTTGAATGAGCAGTTCTTC.